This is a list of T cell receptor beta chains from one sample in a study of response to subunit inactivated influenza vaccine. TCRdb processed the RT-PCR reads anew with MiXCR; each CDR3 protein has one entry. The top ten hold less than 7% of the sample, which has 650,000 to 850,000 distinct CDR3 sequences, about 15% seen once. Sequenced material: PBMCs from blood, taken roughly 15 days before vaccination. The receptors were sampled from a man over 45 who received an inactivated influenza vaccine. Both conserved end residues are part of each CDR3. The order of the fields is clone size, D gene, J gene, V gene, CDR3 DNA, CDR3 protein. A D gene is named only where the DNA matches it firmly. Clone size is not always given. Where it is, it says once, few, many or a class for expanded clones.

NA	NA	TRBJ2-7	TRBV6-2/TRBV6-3	TGTGCCAGCAGTTACTCCGGACTGGGCGAGCAGTACTTC	CASSYSGLGEQYF
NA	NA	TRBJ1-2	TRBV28	TGTGCCAGCAGTTTTTTGCCCGGGACGGGAGGCTACACCTTC	CASSFLPGTGGYTF
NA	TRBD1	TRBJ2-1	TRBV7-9	TGTGCCAGCAGCTTAAAGACAGGGAACTACAATGAGCAGTTCTTC	CASSLKTGNYNEQFF
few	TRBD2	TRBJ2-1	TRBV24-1	TGTGCCACCAGTGAGTCGAGCGGGAGGTACAATGAGCAGTTCTTC	CATSESSGRYNEQFF
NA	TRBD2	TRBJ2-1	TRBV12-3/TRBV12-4	TGTGCCAGCAGGACTACTAGCGGGAGAGGGCAGTTCTTC	CASRTTSGRGQFF
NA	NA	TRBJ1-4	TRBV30	TGTGCCTGGAGGTTGGGGAGTGAAAAACTGTTTTTT	CAWRLGSEKLFF
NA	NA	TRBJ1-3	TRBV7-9	TGTGCCAGCAGCCAAGACAGCTTCTCTGGAAACACCATATATTTT	CASSQDSFSGNTIYF
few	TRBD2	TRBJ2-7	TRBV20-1	TGCAGTGCTAGAGATCCCCGGACTAGCGGGAGACGGGACGAGCAGTACTTC	CSARDPRTSGRRDEQYF
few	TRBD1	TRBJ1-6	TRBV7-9	TGTGCCAGCAGCGACAGACAGGGTCGGAATTCACCCCTCCACTTT	CASSDRQGRNSPLHF
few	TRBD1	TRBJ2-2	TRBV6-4	TGTGCCAGCAGGGGACAGGGGGCCTCCGGGGAGCTGTTTTTT	CASRGQGASGELFF
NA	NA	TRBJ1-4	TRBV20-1	TGCAGTGCTAGTCGCACTGCTAATGAAAAACTGTTTTTT	CSASRTANEKLFF
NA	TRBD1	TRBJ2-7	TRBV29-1	TGCAGCGTCCCGGACAGGGGCCACGAGCAGTACTTC	CSVPDRGHEQYF
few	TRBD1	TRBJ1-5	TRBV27	TGTGCCAGCAGTACTGGACAGGGAAGGAATCAGCCCCAGCATTTT	CASSTGQGRNQPQHF
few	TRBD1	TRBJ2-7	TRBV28	TGTGCCAGCAGCTCGGGACAGGGGCCCGAGCAGTACTTC	CASSSGQGPEQYF
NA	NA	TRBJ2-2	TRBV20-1	TGCAGTGCTGACGTAGCGGACCCCATGGGCACCGGGGAGCTGTTTTTT	CSADVADPMGTGELFF
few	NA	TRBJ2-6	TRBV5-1	TGCGCCAGCAGCCTTCAATCGGGCTCTGGGGCCAACGTCCTGACTTTC	CASSLQSGSGANVLTF
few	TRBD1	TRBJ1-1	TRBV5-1	TGCGCCAGCAGCCAGGGAGACAGGGGTATCCGAACTGAAGCTTTCTTT	CASSQGDRGIRTEAFF
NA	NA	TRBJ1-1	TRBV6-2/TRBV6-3	TGTGCCAGCAGTTCGGGCGACCGGAGAGCTTTCTTT	CASSSGDRRAFF
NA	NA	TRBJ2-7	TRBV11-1	TGTGCCAGCAGCTTTCTTTCGGGTTTGGTTGCTAGCTCCTACGAGCAGTACTTC	CASSFLSGLVASSYEQYF
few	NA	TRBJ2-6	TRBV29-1	TGCAGCGTTGAAGGTGGGGCCAACGTCCTGACTTTC	CSVEGGANVLTF
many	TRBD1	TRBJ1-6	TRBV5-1	TGCGCCAGCAGCTTATCGGGACAGGGTTATTCACCCCTCCACTTT	CASSLSGQGYSPLHF
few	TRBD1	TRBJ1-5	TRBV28	TGTGCCAGCAGATCGGGACAGGGCACGGTTAAGGAGCCCCAGCATTTT	CASRSGQGTVKEPQHF
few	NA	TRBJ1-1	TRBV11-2	TGTGCCAGCAGCAGAACTGGACCGAACACTGAAGCTTTCTTT	CASSRTGPNTEAFF
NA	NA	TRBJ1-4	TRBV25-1	TGTGCCAGCAGTTCCCTCGTTAGTGGGACTAATGAAAAACTGTTTTTT	CASSSLVSGTNEKLFF
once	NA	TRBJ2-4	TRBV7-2	TGTGCCAGCAGCTTAAGGACCGGCAAAAACATTCAGTACTTC	CASSLRTGKNIQYF
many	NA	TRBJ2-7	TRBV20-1	TGCAGTGCTAGCTGGGGCTACGAGCAGTACTTC	CSASWGYEQYF
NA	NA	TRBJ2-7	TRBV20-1	TGCTGTGCTAGCCACCTACTAGCCGGAGGAGATCCCTACGAGCAGTACTTC	CCASHLLAGGDPYEQYF